Listed here are 14 T cell receptor beta chains from one sample, sequenced in a study of T-cell memory formation after mild COVID-19. TCRdb independently ran MiXCR on the 5' RACE reads; one entry per CDR3 protein. The sample consists of 100,000 to 120,000 distinct CDR3 sequences, roughly a sixth of them appearing once. The sample comprised PBMCs or a T cell subset sorted from them (not recorded which). The source of these receptors is a man aged 18-30 years who had mild COVID-19 (a few samples of this study predate the infection). Cell type and time point are not known.

The chain uses TRBV4-1 and TRBJ2-3; unclear D gene. The V end lost 1 base, the J end lost 7 bases, and 12 bases lay between the germline ends. This CDR3 spans 14 amino acids. CDR1 and CDR2 (germline): MGHRA, YSYEKL. The CDR3 nucleotides are TGCGCCAGCAGCCAAGCTAGGTTTTTAAATACGCAGTATTTT. Amino acids: CASSQARFLNTQYF.

CDR3 sequence: CASSSRLGQGLGEQFF. In nucleotides, the CDR3 is TGTGCCAGCAGCTCCCGCCTGGGACAGGGGTTGGGTGAGCAGTTCTTC. V and J are TRBV7-6 and TRBJ2-1, with 10 positions matching TRBD1. V lost 4 bases, J lost 9 bases, and 12 bases stayed unmatched. The CDR3 runs to 16 residues. Germline loops: CDR1 SGHVS, CDR2 FNYEAQ.

The rearrangement joins TRBV6-2 or TRBV6-3 to TRBJ2-3, with D perhaps TRBD2 (6 bases). The germline gives CDR1 MNHEY, CDR2 SVGEGT. CDR3 length equals 17 residues. Trimming took 5 bases from V and 4 from J, leaving 22 bases between them. The CDR3 region has the DNA TGTGCCAGCAGTCTTACGACGCGGGGAGGCATAGCAGATACGCAGTATTTT. Translating gives CASSLTTRGGIADTQYF.

This clonotype was detected only once. One junction end does not reproduce the germline sequence, and a read error may be involved. The chain joins TRBV6-2 or TRBV6-3 to TRBJ1-5, with D tentatively TRBD1 (5 bases). The CDR3 has 15 amino acids. Germline V gives CDR1 MNHEY, CDR2 SVGEGT. The CDR3 loop is CASSPTGGSHQPRHF. CDR3 DNA sequence: TGTGCCAGCAGTCCCACGGGGGGGAGCCATCAGCCCCGGCATTTT.

The chain recombines TRBV6-5 with TRBJ2-7; D ambiguous. The CDR3 runs to 15 residues. Deletions cut 0 bases from V and 0 bases from J, with 9 bases between. Per the germline V gene, CDR1 is MNHEY and CDR2 is SVGAGI. The CDR3 DNA follows: TGTGCCAGCAGTTACTCTTGGGCGAGCTCCTACGAGCAGTACTTC. The encoded protein is CASSYSWASSYEQYF.

This clonotype was counted a few times. The genes are TRBV6-1 and TRBJ1-3; D possibly corresponds to TRBD1 (5 bases). The V and J ends lost 5 bases and 0 bases respectively, with 14 bases between them. CDR1 MNHNS and CDR2 SASEGT come from the germline V gene. The CDR3 is made up of 16 amino acids. CDR3 sequence (DNA): TGTGCCAGCAGTTCGACGCGACAGAGCTCTGGAAACACCATATATTTT. It specifies CASSSTRQSSGNTIYF.

This sequence joins TRBV29-1 and TRBJ2-7, with D possibly matching TRBD1 (6 bases). The CDR3 extends over 12 amino acids. Trimming cost V 1 base and J 8 bases, with 12 bases left between them. Germline CDR1 and CDR2: SQVTM and ANQGSEA. In nucleotides, the CDR3 is TGCAGCGTTGAAGGCCCCGACAGGCAGCAGTACTTC. It codes for CSVEGPDRQQYF.

This clonotype turned up a few times. The V and J genes are TRBV7-9 and TRBJ2-7, with unresolved D. CDR1 and CDR2 from the germline V gene are SEHNR and FQNEAQ (reference sequence). V was pared by 5 bases and J by 0 bases, with 17 bases between. The CDR3 is made up of 16 amino acids. DNA for the CDR3: TGTGCCAGCAGCCCCGGGCCCTTCGAGCGCTCCTACGAGCAGTACGTC. Its translation: CASSPGPFERSYEQYV.

CDR3 sequence (DNA): TGTGCCACCAGTGATTCACAGGGTACCGGGGAGCTGTTTTTT. Translation gives CATSDSQGTGELFF. The chain uses TRBV24-1 and TRBJ2-2, with TRBD1 as a possible D gene (6 bases). The CDR3 totals 14 residues. Trimming took off 2 bases at V and 5 bases at J, with 8 bases between the two ends. Per germline, CDR1 KGHDR and CDR2 SFDVKD.

Written as DNA, the CDR3 is TGTGCCAGCAGCCCGGGACAGGGAGGAACTAATGAAAAACTGTTTTTT. This translates into CASSPGQGGTNEKLFF. The chain is built from TRBV5-4 and TRBJ1-4; 9 bases map to TRBD1. CDR1 is SGHNT and CDR2 is YYREEE in the germline V gene (reference sequence). There are 16 residues in the CDR3. The V segment lost 4 bases and the J segment 1 base; nucleotides outside the gene matches: 5.

This clonotype was found a few times. V and J are TRBV20-1 and TRBJ1-1; tentative D call: TRBD1 (6 bases). Germline V gene lookup returns CDR1 DFQATT and CDR2 SNEGSKA (reference sequence). The V end lost 6 bases, the J end lost 2 bases, and 19 bases lay between the germline ends. The CDR3 covers 15 residues. The CDR3 region is CSARKRGDVNTEAFF. DNA for the CDR3: TGCAGTGCCCGCAAAAGGGGGGATGTAAACACTGAAGCTTTCTTT.

V gene TRBV14 combines with J gene TRBJ2-3; TRBD2 agrees at 13 bases. The germline gives CDR1 SGHDN, CDR2 FVKESK. The CDR3 consists of 19 residues. With 4 bases clipped from V and 0 bases from J, the junction kept 10 bases outside the gene matches. The DNA of the CDR3 is TGTGCCAGCAGCCTCCCCGGACTAGCGGGGGCTACAAGCACAGATACGCAGTATTTT. The encoded protein is CASSLPGLAGATSTDTQYF. Combining the CDR3 with reference TRBV14 and TRBJ2-3 gives the whole variable domain EAGVTQFPSHSVIEKGQTVTLRCDPISGHDNLYWYRRVMGKEIKFLLHFVKESKQDESGMPNNRFLAERTGGTYSTLKVQPAELEDSGVYFCASSLPGLAGATSTDTQYFGPGTRLTVL.

This clonotype appeared a few times. This chain links TRBV7-9 with TRBJ1-6, with 7 bases matching TRBD1. Germline V lookup: CDR1 SEHNR, CDR2 FQNEAQ (reference sequence). With V trimmed by 10 bases and J by 13 bases, 16 bases remained unmatched. The CDR3 covers 14 residues. The CDR3 spells CATQAGQDDAPLHF. CDR3 coding DNA: TGTGCCACCCAAGCCGGACAGGACGATGCGCCCCTCCACTTT.

This clonotype has ten or more counts. V and J are TRBV6-5 and TRBJ2-7; D is ambiguous. Trimming shortened V by 2 bases and J by 7 bases, and 0 bases separated the two germline ends. There are 9 residues in the CDR3. From germline, CDR1 is MNHEY and CDR2 SVGAGI. CDR3 amino acids: CASSYEQYV. In DNA form, the CDR3 reads TGTGCCAGCAGTTACGAGCAGTACGTC.